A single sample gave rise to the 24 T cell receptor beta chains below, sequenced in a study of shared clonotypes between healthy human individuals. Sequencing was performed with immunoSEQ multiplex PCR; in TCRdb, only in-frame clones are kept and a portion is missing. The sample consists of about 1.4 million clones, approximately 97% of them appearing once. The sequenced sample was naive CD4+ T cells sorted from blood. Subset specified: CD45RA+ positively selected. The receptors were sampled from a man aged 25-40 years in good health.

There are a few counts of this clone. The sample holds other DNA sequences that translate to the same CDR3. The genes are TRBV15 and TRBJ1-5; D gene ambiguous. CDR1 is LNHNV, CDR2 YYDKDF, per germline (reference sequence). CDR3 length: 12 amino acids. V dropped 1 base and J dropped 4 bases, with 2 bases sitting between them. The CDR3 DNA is TGTGCCACCAGCAGAGGGAATCAGCCCCAGCATTTT. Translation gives CATSRGNQPQHF.

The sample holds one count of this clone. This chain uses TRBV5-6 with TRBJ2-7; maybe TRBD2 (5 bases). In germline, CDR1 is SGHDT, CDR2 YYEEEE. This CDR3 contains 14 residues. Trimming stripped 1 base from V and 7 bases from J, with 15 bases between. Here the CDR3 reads CASSLLAASLEQYF. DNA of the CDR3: TGTGCCAGCAGCTTGCTAGCTGCGAGCTTAGAGCAGTACTTC.

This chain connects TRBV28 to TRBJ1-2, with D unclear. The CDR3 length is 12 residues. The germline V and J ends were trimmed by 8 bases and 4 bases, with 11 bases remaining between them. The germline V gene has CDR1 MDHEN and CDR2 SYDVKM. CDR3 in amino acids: CASVGTIYGYTF. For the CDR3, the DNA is TGTGCCAGCGTAGGTACAATCTATGGCTACACCTTC.

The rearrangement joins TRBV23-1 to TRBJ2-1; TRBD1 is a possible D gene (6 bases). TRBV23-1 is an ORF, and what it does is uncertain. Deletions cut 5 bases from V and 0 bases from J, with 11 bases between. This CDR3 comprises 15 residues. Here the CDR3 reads CASSYGQLSYNEQFF. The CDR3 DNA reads TGCGCCAGCAGTTACGGACAGCTCTCCTACAATGAGCAGTTCTTC.

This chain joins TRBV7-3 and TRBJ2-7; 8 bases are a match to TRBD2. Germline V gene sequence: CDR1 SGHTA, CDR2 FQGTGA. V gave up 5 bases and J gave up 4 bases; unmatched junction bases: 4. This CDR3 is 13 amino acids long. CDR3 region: CASSRREGYEQYF. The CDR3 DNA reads TGTGCCAGCAGCCGACGGGAGGGATACGAGCAGTACTTC.

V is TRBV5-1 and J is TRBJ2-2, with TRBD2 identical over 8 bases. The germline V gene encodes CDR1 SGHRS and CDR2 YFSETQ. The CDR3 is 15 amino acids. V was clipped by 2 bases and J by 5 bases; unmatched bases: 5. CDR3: CASSLDGRGTGELFF. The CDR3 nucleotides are TGCGCCAGCAGCTTAGACGGGAGGGGGACCGGGGAGCTGTTTTTT.

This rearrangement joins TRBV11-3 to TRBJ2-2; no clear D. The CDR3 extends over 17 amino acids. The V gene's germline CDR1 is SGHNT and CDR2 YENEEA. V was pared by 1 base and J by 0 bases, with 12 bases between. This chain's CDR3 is CASSLGLSHSNTGELFF. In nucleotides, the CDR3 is TGTGCCAGCAGCTTAGGGTTGAGCCATTCGAACACCGGGGAGCTGTTTTTT.

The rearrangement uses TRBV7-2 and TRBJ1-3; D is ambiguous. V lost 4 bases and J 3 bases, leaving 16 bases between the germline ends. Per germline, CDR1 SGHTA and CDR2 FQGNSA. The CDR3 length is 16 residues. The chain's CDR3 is CASSSTPGGLGNTIYF. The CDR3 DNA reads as TGTGCCAGCAGCTCCACACCGGGAGGGCTTGGAAACACCATATATTTT.

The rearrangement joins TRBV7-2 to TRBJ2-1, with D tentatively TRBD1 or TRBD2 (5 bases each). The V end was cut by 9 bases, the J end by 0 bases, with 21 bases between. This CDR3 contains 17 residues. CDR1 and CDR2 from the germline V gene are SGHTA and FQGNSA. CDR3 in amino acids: CASTAFSGASSYNEQFF. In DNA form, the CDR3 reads TGTGCCAGTACAGCTTTCTCCGGGGCTAGCTCCTACAATGAGCAGTTCTTC.

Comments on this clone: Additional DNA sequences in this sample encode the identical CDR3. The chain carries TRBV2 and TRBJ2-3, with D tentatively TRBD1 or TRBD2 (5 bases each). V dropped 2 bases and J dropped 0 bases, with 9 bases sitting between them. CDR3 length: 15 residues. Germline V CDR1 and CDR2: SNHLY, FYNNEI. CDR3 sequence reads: CASSEPRGSTDTQYF. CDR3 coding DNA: TGTGCCAGCAGTGAACCTCGGGGCAGCACAGATACGCAGTATTTT.

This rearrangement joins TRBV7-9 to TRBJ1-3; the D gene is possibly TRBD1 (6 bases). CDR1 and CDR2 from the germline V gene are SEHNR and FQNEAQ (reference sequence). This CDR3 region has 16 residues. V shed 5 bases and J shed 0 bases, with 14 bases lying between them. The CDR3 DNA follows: TGTGCCAGCAGCATGACAGGTGAAGCCTCTGGAAACACCATATATTTT. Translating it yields CASSMTGEASGNTIYF.

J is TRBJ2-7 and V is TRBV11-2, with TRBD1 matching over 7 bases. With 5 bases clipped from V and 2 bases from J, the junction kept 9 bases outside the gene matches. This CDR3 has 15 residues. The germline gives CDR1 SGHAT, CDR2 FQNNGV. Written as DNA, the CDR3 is TGTGCCAGCAGCGCACAGGGGACGCCCACCTACGAGCAGTACTTC. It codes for CASSAQGTPTYEQYF. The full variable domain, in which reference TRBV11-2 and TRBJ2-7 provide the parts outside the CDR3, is EAGVAQSPRYKIIEKRQSVAFWCNPISGHATLYWYQQILGQGPKLLIQFQNNGVVDDSQLPKDRFSAERLKGVDSTLKIQPAKLEDSAVYLCASSAQGTPTYEQYFGPGTRLTVT.

The CDR3 DNA is TGTGCCATCAGACCCGACAGGGACACTGAAGCTTTCTTT. It specifies CAIRPDRDTEAFF. The chain recombines TRBV10-3 with TRBJ1-1; 7 nucleotides align to TRBD1. CDR1 is ENHRY, CDR2 SYGVKD, per germline. This CDR3 region has 13 residues. The V gene end was trimmed by 6 bases and the J gene end by 3 bases; junction bases not matched to a gene: 4.

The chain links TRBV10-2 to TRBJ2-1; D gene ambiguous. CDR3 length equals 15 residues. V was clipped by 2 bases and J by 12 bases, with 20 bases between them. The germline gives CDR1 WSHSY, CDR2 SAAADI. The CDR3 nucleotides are TGCGCCAGCAGTGAGCCCGCCGCCTCCCGGAAGGGGCAGTTCTTC. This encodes CASSEPAASRKGQFF.

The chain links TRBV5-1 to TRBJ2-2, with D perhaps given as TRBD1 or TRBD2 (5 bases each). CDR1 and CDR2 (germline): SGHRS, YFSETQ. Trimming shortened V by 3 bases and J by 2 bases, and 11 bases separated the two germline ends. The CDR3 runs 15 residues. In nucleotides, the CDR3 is TGCGCCAGCAGCTCATCGGGACCCAACACCGGGGAGCTGTTTTTT. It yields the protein CASSSSGPNTGELFF.

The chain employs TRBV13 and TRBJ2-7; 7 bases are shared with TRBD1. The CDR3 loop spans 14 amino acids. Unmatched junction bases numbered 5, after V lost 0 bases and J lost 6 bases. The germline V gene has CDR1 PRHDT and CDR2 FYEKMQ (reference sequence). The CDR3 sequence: CASSLGTGTGEQYF. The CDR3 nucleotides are TGTGCCAGCAGCTTAGGGACAGGGACCGGCGAGCAGTACTTC.

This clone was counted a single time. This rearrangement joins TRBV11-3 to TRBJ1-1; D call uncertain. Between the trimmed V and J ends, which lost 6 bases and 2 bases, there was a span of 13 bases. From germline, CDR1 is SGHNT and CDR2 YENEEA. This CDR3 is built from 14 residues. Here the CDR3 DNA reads TGTGCCAGCAGTCCATCACCGGCTAACACTGAAGCTTTCTTT. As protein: CASSPSPANTEAFF.

The CDR3 sequence is CASSLVRGTGRKMNTEAFF. CDR3 nucleotides: TGTGCCAGCAGCTTAGTACGTGGGACAGGGCGAAAGATGAACACTGAAGCTTTCTTT. V is TRBV7-9 and J is TRBJ1-1; 9 nucleotides align to TRBD1. CDR3 length: 19 amino acids. The ends lost 1 base at V and 0 bases at J; junction bases unmatched: 12. In germline, CDR1 is SEHNR, CDR2 FQNEAQ (reference sequence).

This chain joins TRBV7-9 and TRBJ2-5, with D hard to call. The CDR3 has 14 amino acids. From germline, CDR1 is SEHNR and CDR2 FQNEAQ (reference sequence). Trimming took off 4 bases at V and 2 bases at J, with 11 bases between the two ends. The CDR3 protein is CASSSQVTQETQYF. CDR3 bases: TGTGCCAGCAGCTCCCAAGTGACGCAAGAGACCCAGTACTTC.

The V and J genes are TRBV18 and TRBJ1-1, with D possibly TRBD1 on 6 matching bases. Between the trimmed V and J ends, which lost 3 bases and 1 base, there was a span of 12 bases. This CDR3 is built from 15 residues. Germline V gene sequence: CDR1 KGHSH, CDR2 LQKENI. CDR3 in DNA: TGTGCCAGCTCACCGGCGACAGGAAAGAACACTGAAGCTTTCTTT. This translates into CASSPATGKNTEAFF.

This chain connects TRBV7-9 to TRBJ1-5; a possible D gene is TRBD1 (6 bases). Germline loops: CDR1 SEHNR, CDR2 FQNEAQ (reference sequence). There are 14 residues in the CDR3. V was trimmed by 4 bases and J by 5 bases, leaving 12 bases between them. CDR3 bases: TGTGCCAGCAGCTCACAGGGATTTTATCAGCCCCAGCATTTT. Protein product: CASSSQGFYQPQHF.

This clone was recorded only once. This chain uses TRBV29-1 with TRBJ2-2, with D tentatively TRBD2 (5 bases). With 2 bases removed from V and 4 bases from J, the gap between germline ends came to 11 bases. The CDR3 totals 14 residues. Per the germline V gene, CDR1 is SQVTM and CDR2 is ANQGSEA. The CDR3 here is CSVELALVTGELFF. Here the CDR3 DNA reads TGCAGCGTTGAACTAGCTCTGGTCACCGGGGAGCTGTTTTTT.

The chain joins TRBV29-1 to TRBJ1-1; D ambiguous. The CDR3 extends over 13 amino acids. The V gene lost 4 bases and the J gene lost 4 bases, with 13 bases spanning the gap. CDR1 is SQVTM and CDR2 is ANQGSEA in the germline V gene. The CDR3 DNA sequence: TGCAGCGTTGCCTCAGAGATGGGCACTGAAGCTTTCTTT. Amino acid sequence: CSVASEMGTEAFF. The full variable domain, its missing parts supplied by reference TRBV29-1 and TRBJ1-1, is SAVISQKPSRDICQRGTSLTIQCQVDSQVTMMFWYRQQPGQSLTLIATANQGSEATYESGFVIDKFPISRPNLTFSTLTVSNMSPEDSSIYLCSVASEMGTEAFFGQGTRLTVV.

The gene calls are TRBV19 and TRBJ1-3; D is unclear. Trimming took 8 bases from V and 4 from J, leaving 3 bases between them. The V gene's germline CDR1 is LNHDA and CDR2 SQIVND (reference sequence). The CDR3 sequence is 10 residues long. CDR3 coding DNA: TGTGCCAGTCAAGGAAACACCATATATTTT. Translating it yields CASQGNTIYF.